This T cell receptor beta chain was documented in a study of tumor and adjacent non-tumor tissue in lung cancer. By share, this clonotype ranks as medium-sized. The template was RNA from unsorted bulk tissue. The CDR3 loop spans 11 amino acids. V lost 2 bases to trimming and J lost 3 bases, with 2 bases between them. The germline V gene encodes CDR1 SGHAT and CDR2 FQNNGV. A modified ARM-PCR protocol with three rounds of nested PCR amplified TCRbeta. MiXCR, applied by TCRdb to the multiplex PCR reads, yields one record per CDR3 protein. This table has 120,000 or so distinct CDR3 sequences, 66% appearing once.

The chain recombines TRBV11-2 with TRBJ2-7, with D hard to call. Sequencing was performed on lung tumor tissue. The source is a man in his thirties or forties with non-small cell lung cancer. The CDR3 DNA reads TGTGCCAGCAGCTTATTCTACGAGCAGTACTTC. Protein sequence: CASSLFYEQYF.